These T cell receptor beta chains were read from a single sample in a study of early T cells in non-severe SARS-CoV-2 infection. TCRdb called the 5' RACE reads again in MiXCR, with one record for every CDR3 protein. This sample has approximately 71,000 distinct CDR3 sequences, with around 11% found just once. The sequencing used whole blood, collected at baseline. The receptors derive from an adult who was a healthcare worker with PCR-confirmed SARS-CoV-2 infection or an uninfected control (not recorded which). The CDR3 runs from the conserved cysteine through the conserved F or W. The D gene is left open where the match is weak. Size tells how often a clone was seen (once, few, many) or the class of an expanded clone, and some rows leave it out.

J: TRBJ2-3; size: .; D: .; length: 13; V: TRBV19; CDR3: CASSIGIEDTQYF; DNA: TGTGCCAGTAGTATTGGGATCGAGGATACGCAGTATTTT
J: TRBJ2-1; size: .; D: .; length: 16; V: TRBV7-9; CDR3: CASSSIGAEHYNEQFF; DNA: TGTGCCAGCAGCTCCATTGGGGCAGAGCACTACAATGAGCAGTTCTTC
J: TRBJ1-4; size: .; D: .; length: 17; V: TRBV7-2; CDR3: CASSLEGPGLKGEKLFF; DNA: TGTGCCAGCAGCTTAGAGGGCCCAGGCCTTAAAGGGGAAAAACTGTTTTTT
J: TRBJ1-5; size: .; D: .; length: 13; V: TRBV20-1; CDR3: CSARVREWQPQHF; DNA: TGCAGTGCTAGAGTCAGGGAATGGCAGCCCCAGCATTTT
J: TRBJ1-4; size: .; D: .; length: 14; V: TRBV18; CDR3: CASSLTGTREKLFF; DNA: TGTGCCAGCTCCCTGACAGGAACAAGGGAAAAACTGTTTTTT
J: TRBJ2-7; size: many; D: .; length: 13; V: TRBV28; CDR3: CASGGGSRYEQYF; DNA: TGTGCCAGCGGGGGAGGCAGTCGATACGAGCAGTACTTC
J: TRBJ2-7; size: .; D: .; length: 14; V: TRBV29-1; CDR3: CSVAPTTDPSEQYF; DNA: TGCAGCGTTGCCCCGACTACCGATCCCTCTGAGCAGTACTTC
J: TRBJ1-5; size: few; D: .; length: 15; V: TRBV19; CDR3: CASSIYGEQVVPQHF; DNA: TGTGCCAGTAGTATTTATGGGGAACAAGTTGTGCCCCAGCATTTT
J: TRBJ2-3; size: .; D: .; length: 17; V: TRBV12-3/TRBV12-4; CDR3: CASSFLGTGASTDTQYF; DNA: TGTGCCAGCAGTTTTTTGGGGACGGGAGCTAGCACAGATACGCAGTATTTT
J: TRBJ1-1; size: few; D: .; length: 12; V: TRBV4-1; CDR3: CASSQDHMTAFF; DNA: TGCGCCAGCAGCCAAGATCATATGACCGCTTTCTTT
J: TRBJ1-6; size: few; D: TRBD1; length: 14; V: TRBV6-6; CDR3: CASSPDRANSPLHF; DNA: TGTGCCAGCAGCCCTGACAGGGCCAATTCACCCCTCCACTTT
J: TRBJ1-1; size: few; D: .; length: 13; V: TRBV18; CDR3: CASSPGGETEAFF; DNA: TGTGCCAGCTCACCAGGGGGGGAGACTGAAGCTTTCTTT
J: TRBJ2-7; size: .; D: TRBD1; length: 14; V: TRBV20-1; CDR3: CSASPGTGSYEQYF; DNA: TGCAGTGCTAGCCCCGGGACAGGGTCCTACGAGCAGTACTTC
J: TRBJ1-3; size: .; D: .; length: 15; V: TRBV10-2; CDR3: CASSGGRRSGNTIYF; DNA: TGCGCCAGCAGCGGGGGGCGTAGGTCTGGAAACACCATATATTTT
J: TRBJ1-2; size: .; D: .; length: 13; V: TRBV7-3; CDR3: CASSPQGGYGYTF; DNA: TGTGCCAGCAGCCCACAGGGAGGCTATGGCTACACCTTC
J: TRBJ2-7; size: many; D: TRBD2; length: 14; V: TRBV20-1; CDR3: CSAQRPSGSYEQYF; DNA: TGCAGTGCTCAGAGGCCTAGCGGATCCTACGAGCAGTACTTC
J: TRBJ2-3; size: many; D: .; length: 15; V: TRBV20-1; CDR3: CSARDQGGSTDTQYF; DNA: TGCAGTGCTAGAGATCAGGGGGGTAGCACAGATACGCAGTATTTT
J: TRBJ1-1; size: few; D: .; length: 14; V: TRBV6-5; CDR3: CASSHRARNTEAFF; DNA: TGTGCCAGCAGCCACAGGGCCCGGAACACTGAAGCTTTCTTT
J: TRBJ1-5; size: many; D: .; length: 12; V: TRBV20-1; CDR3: CSAAMGGQPQHF; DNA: TGCAGTGCGGCTATGGGGGGACAGCCCCAGCATTTT
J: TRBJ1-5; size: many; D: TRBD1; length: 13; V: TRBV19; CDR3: CASRDREYQPQHF; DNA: TGTGCCAGTCGTGACAGGGAATATCAGCCCCAGCATTTT
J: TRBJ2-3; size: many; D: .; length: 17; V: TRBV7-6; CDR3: CASSLESAAISTDTQYF; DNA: TGTGCCAGCAGCTTAGAATCGGCAGCCATCAGCACAGATACGCAGTATTTT
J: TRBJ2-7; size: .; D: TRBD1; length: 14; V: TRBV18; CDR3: CASSIQGAGYEQYF; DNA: TGTGCCAGCTCCATACAGGGGGCCGGGTACGAGCAGTACTTC
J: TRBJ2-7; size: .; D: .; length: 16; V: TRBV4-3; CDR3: CASSQVQGPSSYEQYF; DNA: TGCGCCAGCAGCCAGGTTCAGGGCCCCAGCTCCTACGAGCAGTACTTC
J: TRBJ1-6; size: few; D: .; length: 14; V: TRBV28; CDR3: CASRPTGYNSPLHF; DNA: TGTGCCAGCAGACCTACAGGGTATAATTCACCCCTCCACTTT
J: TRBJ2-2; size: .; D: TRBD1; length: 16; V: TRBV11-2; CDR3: CASSRQGAYSTGELFF; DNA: TGTGCCAGCAGCCGACAGGGGGCTTATAGCACCGGGGAGCTGTTTTTT
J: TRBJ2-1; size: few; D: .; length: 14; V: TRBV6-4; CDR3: CASRRDSSYNEQFF; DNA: TGTGCCAGCAGACGAGACAGCTCCTACAATGAGCAGTTCTTC
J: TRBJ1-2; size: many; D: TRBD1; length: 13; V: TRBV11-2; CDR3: CASSSGQNYGYTF; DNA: TGTGCCAGCAGCTCGGGACAGAACTATGGCTACACCTTC
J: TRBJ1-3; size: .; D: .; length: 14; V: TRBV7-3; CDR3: CASSLQGSGNTIYF; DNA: TGTGCCAGCAGCTTACAAGGCTCTGGAAACACCATATATTTT
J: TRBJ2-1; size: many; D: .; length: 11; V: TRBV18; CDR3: CASSPLNEQFF; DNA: TGTGCCAGCTCACCGCTCAATGAGCAGTTCTTC